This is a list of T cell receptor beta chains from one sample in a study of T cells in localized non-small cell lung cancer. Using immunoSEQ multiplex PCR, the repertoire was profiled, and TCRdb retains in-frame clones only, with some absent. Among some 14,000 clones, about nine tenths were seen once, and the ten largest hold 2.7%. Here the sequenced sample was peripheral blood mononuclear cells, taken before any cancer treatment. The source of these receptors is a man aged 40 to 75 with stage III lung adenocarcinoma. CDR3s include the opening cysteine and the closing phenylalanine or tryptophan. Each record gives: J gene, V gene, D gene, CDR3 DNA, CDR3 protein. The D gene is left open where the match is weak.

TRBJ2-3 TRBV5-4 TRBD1 TGTGCCAGCAGCTCCGATTCCCAGGGGGCAACAGATACGCAGTATTTT CASSSDSQGATDTQYF
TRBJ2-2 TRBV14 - TGTGCCAGCAGCCAAGTGACCGGGGAGCTGTTTTTT CASSQVTGELFF
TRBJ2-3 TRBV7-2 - TGTGCCAGCAGCCCAGACTACACTAGCACAGATACGCAGTATTTT CASSPDYTSTDTQYF
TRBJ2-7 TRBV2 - TGTGCCAGCTCGGTGGGGCGGGAAAGCTCCTACGAGCAGTACTTC CASSVGRESSYEQYF
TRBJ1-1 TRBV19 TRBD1 TGTGCCAGTAGTATCCCCCTCAGGGGGCCGGCGACTGAAGCTTTCTTT CASSIPLRGPATEAFF
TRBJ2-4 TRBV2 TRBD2 TGTGCCAGCAGTCAGACTAGCAGACTAGCCAAAAACATTCAGTACTTC CASSQTSRLAKNIQYF
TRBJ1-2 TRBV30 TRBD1 TGTGCCAGTTACAGGGGGCGCCTTCGTAACTATGGCTACACCTTC CASYRGRLRNYGYTF
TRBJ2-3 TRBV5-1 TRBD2 TGCGCCAGCAGCTTGGCCCCCCCACTAGCGGGAGAGGGGGATACGCAGTATTTT CASSLAPPLAGEGDTQYF
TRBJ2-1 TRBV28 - TGTGCCAGCAGTTTAAGAGAGTACAATGAGCAGTTCTTC CASSLREYNEQFF
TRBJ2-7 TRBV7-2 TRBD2 TGTGCCAGCAGCTCCCTAGCGGGAGAGGTCTACGAGCAGTACTTC CASSSLAGEVYEQYF
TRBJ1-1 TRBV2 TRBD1 TGTGCCAGCAGTGAAGGCCAGGGGGCGATGAGGACTGAAGCTTTCTTT CASSEGQGAMRTEAFF